This T cell receptor beta chain came from a study of blood T cell repertoires in COVID-19. Study context: Sources were T cells, B-cell-depleted T cells, or PBMCs; the material itself was cDNA or gDNA.

V gave up 5 bases and J gave up 3 bases, with 13 bases separating them. The CDR3 loop spans 14 amino acids. Germline V lookup: CDR1 ENHRY, CDR2 SYGVKD. Authors' data handling: Reference gene primer amplification in the assay estimated nucleated cell counts. The assay was immunoSEQ multiplex PCR, and TCRdb's table has in-frame clones only and misses some. V and J calls and clone size are copied from that table; D and trimming were computed from the DNA. This sample yields tens of thousands of clones, of which 75% to 90% are seen a single time; roughly 14% belongs to the top ten. The rearrangement links TRBV10-3 to TRBJ1-2, with D maybe TRBD1 (6 bases). The sequencing sample was made of peripheral blood. The receptor's source is a human donor with acute or convalescent COVID-19. The donor label of this sample is uncertain. CDR3 amino acids: CAISRGGQHYGYTF. CDR3 bases: TGTGCCATCAGTCGGGGGGGGCAGCACTATGGCTACACCTTC.